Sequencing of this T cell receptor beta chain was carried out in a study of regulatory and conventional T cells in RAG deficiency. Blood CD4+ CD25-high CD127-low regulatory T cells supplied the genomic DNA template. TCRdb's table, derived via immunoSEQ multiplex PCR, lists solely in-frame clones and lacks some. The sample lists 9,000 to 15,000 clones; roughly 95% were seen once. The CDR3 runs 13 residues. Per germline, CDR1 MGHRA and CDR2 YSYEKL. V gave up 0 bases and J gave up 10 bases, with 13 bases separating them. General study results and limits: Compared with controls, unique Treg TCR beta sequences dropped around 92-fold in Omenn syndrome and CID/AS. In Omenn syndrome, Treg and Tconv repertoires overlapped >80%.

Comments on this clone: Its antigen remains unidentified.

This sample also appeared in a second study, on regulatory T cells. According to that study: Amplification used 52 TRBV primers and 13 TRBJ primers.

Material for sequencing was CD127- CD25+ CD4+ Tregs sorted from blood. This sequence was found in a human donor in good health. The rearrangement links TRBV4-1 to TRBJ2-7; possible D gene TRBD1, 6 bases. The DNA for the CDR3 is TGCGCCAGCAGCCAAGACAGCTACAGGGATCAGTACTTC. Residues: CASSQDSYRDQYF.